One and the same sample provided the 10 T cell receptor beta chains below, sequenced in a study of T-cell memory formation after mild COVID-19. TCRdb passed the 5' RACE reads through MiXCR, listing each CDR3 protein once. The data contain about 140,000 distinct CDR3 sequences, 14% of them seen just once; the ten biggest clones take up around an eighth. The sequenced sample consisted of PBMCs or a T cell subset sorted from them (not recorded which). The receptors were sampled from an adult woman who had mild COVID-19 (a few samples of this study predate the infection). Cell type and time point are not known.

A few counts support this clonotype. The rearrangement joins TRBV21-1 to TRBJ2-7; TRBD1 was called by the table and not checked on the DNA. TRBV21-1 is a pseudogene locus. CDR3 length: 15 amino acids. CDR3 nucleotides: TGTGCCAGCAGCAAAGACCTGGACAGCCACTACGAGCAGTACTTC. Translation: CASSKDLDSHYEQYF.

This clonotype was found a few times. V is TRBV24-1 and J is TRBJ1-4; D uncertain. From germline, CDR1 is KGHDR and CDR2 SFDVKD. Trimming shortened V by 4 bases and J by 8 bases, and 16 bases separated the two germline ends. The CDR3 is 15 residues long. The DNA for the CDR3 is TGTGCCACCAGTGACGGCGTTTCGGTTGGGGAAAAACTGTTTTTT. Translation gives CATSDGVSVGEKLFF.

The rearrangement links TRBV11-2 to TRBJ2-5; D not certain. This CDR3 region has 16 residues. Germline V CDR1 and CDR2: SGHAT, FQNNGV. Between the trimmed V and J ends, which lost 1 base and 6 bases, there was a span of 18 bases. The CDR3 DNA reads as TGTGCCAGCAGCTTAGTTCCGGGTTCTTTCATGCAGACCCAGTACTTC. This gives the protein CASSLVPGSFMQTQYF.

The chain links TRBV25-1 to TRBJ2-7, with 10 bases fitting TRBD1. The CDR3 spans 13 residues. With 10 bases clipped from V and 6 bases from J, the junction kept 9 bases outside the gene matches. CDR1 and CDR2 from the germline V gene are MGHDK and SYGVNS. CDR3 DNA sequence: TGTGCCACTTCCGGGACAGGGGTTGGCGAGCAGTACTTC. It translates to CATSGTGVGEQYF.

Only a few counts were recorded for this clonotype. The chain carries TRBV5-5 and TRBJ2-1; TRBD1 matches at 7 bases. CDR3 length equals 20 residues. The V segment lost 3 bases and the J segment 7 bases; nucleotides outside the gene matches: 25. Germline loops: CDR1 SGHKS, CDR2 YYEKEE (reference sequence). CDR3 DNA: TGTGCCAGCAGCTCGCGACAGGGTCAATGGGAGTACGGTCAAGGGAATGAGCAGTTCTTC. This codes for CASSSRQGQWEYGQGNEQFF.

The rearrangement uses TRBV24-1 and TRBJ2-1; D unresolved. Trimming shortened V by 6 bases and J by 3 bases, and 11 bases separated the two germline ends. Looked up from germline, CDR1 is KGHDR and CDR2 is SFDVKD. CDR3 length: 14 residues. CDR3: CATSRDRYYNEQFF. The DNA of the CDR3 is TGTGCCACCAGTAGAGACCGGTACTACAATGAGCAGTTCTTC.

This clonotype has more than one count but fewer than ten. The V and J genes are TRBV7-9 and TRBJ1-1; D remains unclear. This CDR3 contains 11 residues. The V end lost 7 bases, the J end lost 1 base, and 4 bases lay between the germline ends. Per the germline V gene, CDR1 is SEHNR and CDR2 is FQNEAQ (reference sequence). The CDR3 nucleotides are TGTGCCAGCATTTCGAACACTGAAGCTTTCTTT. Residues: CASISNTEAFF. The full variable domain, rest sourced from reference TRBV7-9 and TRBJ1-1, is DTGVSQNPRHKITKRGQNVTFRCDPISEHNRLYWYRQTLGQGPEFLTYFQNEAQLEKSRLLSDRFSAERPKGSFSTLEIQRTEQGDSAMYLCASISNTEAFFGQGTRLTVV.

This clonotype showed up just a few times. CDR3 sequence: CASSRGTSGSGGTDTQYF. In nucleotides, the CDR3 is TGTGCCAGCAGCCGCGGGACTAGCGGGAGTGGGGGCACAGATACGCAGTATTTT. This chain uses TRBV4-2 with TRBJ2-3, with 14 bases that match TRBD2. CDR3 length: 18 amino acids. CDR1 LGHNA and CDR2 YNFKEQ come from the germline V gene. V was clipped by 4 bases and J by 1 base; unmatched bases: 7.

The table lists this clonotype with a few counts. V and J are TRBV12-3 or TRBV12-4 and TRBJ1-2, with 9 nucleotides matching TRBD1. This CDR3 spans 15 amino acids. Trimming at V came to 6 bases and at J to 7 bases, leaving 12 bases not matched to a gene. The CDR3 bases are TGTGCCAGCAGCCTGTGGGACAGGGCTGGGACTGGCTACACCTTC. It translates to CASSLWDRAGTGYTF.

The chain uses TRBV20-1 and TRBJ2-3; D gene uncertain. The germline V gene encodes CDR1 DFQATT and CDR2 SNEGSKA (reference sequence). This CDR3 has 14 amino acids. Trimming shortened V by 0 bases and J by 3 bases, and 10 bases separated the two germline ends. CDR3 sequence: CSAREGVVTDTQYF. For the CDR3, the DNA is TGCAGTGCTAGAGAAGGAGTAGTTACAGATACGCAGTATTTT.